A selection of T cell receptor beta chains follows, all from one sample in a study of shared clonotypes between healthy human individuals. The table came from immunoSEQ multiplex PCR; TCRdb's copy has only in-frame clones and leaves some out. The table records approximately 1.9 million clones, over 85% of them present only once. The sequencing sample was made of naive CD8+ T cells from PBMCs. The receptors here all came from a man aged 18 to 29 in good health. Some clones in this sample may be carry-over from other donors' samples. CDR3s include the opening cysteine and the closing phenylalanine or tryptophan. The D gene is left open where the match is weak. Rows give clone size only sometimes, using once, few, many, or a class for an expanded clone.

j_call,clone_size,v_call,d_call,cdr3_aa,cdr3_nt
TRBJ2-7,NA,TRBV13,TRBD2,CASSLVPGTSDEQYF,TGTGCCAGCAGCTTAGTCCCCGGGACTAGCGACGAGCAGTACTTC
TRBJ1-3,NA,TRBV15,TRBD1,CATALGTGAGNTIYF,TGTGCCACCGCGCTCGGGACAGGGGCTGGAAACACCATATATTTT
TRBJ2-1,NA,TRBV5-6,NA,CASSFWRSGTLYNEQFF,TGTGCCAGCAGCTTCTGGCGTAGCGGAACCCTCTACAATGAGCAGTTCTTC
TRBJ2-7,once,TRBV13,NA,CASSPGRTGGQYEQYF,TGTGCCAGCAGCCCAGGAAGGACGGGGGGACAATACGAGCAGTACTTC
TRBJ2-7,NA,TRBV21-1,NA,CASSKRAAPPYEQYF,TGTGCCAGCAGCAAACGAGCAGCTCCTCCGTACGAGCAGTACTTC
TRBJ2-1,NA,TRBV9,NA,CASRDGSSYNEQFF,TGTGCCAGCAGGGACGGGAGCTCCTACAATGAGCAGTTCTTC
TRBJ2-1,NA,TRBV9,TRBD2,CASSVGLAGDYEQFF,TGTGCCAGCAGCGTAGGGCTAGCGGGAGACTATGAGCAGTTCTTC
TRBJ2-2,NA,TRBV29-1,NA,CSVEDTANTGELFF,TGCAGCGTTGAAGATACGGCGAACACCGGGGAGCTGTTTTTT
TRBJ2-7,NA,TRBV15,NA,CATSTRASSYEQYF,TGTGCCACCAGCACGAGGGCCAGCTCCTACGAGCAGTACTTC
TRBJ2-7,NA,TRBV7-2,TRBD2,CASTGGTAAYEQYF,TGTGCCAGCACCGGGGGGACTGCGGCCTACGAGCAGTACTTC